This T cell receptor (beta chain) comes out of a study of blood T cell repertoires in COVID-19. J gave up 3 bases and V 2 bases, and 6 bases lay outside the gene matches. Germline CDR1 is SGHRS and CDR2 is YFSETQ. This CDR3 has 15 residues. The method was immunoSEQ multiplex PCR; TCRdb's version includes in-frame clones alone and lacks a portion of them. Altogether approximately 270,000 clones are present, 70% to 90% being singletons, with the ten largest covering approximately 11%. The sequencing sample was made of peripheral blood. The receptor was isolated from a woman in her 70s with acute or convalescent COVID-19. This chain joins TRBV5-1 and TRBJ2-3, with TRBD2 matching over 7 bases. This CDR3 is CASSFEGGGTDTQYF. In nucleotides, the CDR3 is TGCGCCAGCAGCTTCGAAGGCGGGGGAACAGATACGCAGTATTTT.